Presented here are 7 T cell receptor beta chains from one specimen sequenced in a study of blood T cell repertoires in COVID-19. The repertoire was sequenced with immunoSEQ multiplex PCR; TCRdb's copy has only in-frame clones and lacks some. The sample records under 200,000 clones, 79% being singletons. The sample taken for sequencing was PBMCs or T cells enriched from blood (not recorded which). The receptors come from a woman between 65 and 79 years old in a cohort exposed to, infected with or recovered from COVID-19 (not recorded which).

The chain uses TRBV9 and TRBJ1-6; 8 bases align to TRBD1. The CDR3 has 15 amino acids. V trimming: 0 bases; J trimming: 8 bases; junction bases outside the gene matches: 4. CDR1 is SGDLS, CDR2 YYNGEE, per germline. The chain's CDR3 is CASSVDGQGYSPLHF. The DNA for the CDR3 is TGTGCCAGCAGCGTAGATGGACAGGGATATTCACCCCTCCACTTT.

The chain combines TRBV5-1 with TRBJ2-3; 7 nucleotides match TRBD1. The CDR3 spans 14 residues. Trimming took 2 bases from V and 2 from J; bases not matched to a gene: 2. The V gene's germline CDR1 is SGHRS and CDR2 YFSETQ. DNA of the CDR3: TGCGCCAGCAGCTTCGGGACAGTCACAGATACGCAGTATTTT. It encodes CASSFGTVTDTQYF.

In regard to this clone: The sample contains more than one DNA sequence encoding this CDR3. The chain joins TRBV30 to TRBJ2-7; D might be TRBD1 (7 bases). The CDR3 is 13 amino acids. The ends were cut back, 0 bases at V and 3 bases at J, with 9 bases in the middle. Germline CDR1 and CDR2: GTSNPN and SVGIG (reference sequence). The CDR3 sequence: CAWSVQGGYEQYF. CDR3 in DNA: TGTGCCTGGAGTGTTCAGGGGGGCTACGAGCAGTACTTC.

This clone has a handful of counts. V and J are TRBV19 and TRBJ1-5; 7 bases fit TRBD1. The V and J ends lost 3 bases and 5 bases, in that order; junction bases with no gene match: 10. Germline values: CDR1 LNHDA, CDR2 SQIVND (reference sequence). CDR3 size: 16 residues. CDR3 protein: CASSIGWGDRDQPQHF. The CDR3 nucleotides are TGTGCCAGTAGTATTGGATGGGGGGACAGAGATCAGCCCCAGCATTTT.

The chain uses TRBV5-4 and TRBJ1-2; the match to TRBD1 covers 12 bases. Germline V gene lookup returns CDR1 SGHNT and CDR2 YYREEE (reference sequence). The CDR3 has 16 residues. The J segment lost 5 bases and the V segment lost 4 bases, leaving 9 bases of the junction unmatched. Here the CDR3 DNA reads TGTGCCAGCAGCAATGGTCTGGGACAGGGGGCTTATGGCTACACCTTC. It encodes CASSNGLGQGAYGYTF.

V is TRBV20-1 and J is TRBJ2-7; D is uncertain. The CDR3 covers 11 residues. Per the germline V gene, CDR1 is DFQATT and CDR2 is SNEGSKA (reference sequence). V lost 3 bases and J lost 5, with 8 bases in between. CDR3 in amino acids: CSASEGDEQYF. The CDR3 DNA reads TGCAGTGCTAGTGAAGGAGACGAGCAGTACTTC.

This clone was detected a few times. The J gene is TRBJ2-1, the V gene TRBV5-1; TRBD2 aligns across 10 bases. With V trimmed by 0 bases and J by 1 base, 4 bases remained unmatched. Germline V gene lookup returns CDR1 SGHRS and CDR2 YFSETQ. This CDR3 spans 17 amino acids. In DNA form, the CDR3 reads TGCGCCAGCAGCTTGGATCTAGCGGGAGCATCCTACAATGAGCAGTTCTTC. The encoded protein is CASSLDLAGASYNEQFF.